The subject of this entry is one T cell receptor (beta chain). Original data processing: Amplification of reference gene primers was used by the study to estimate nucleated cell counts. Assay used: immunoSEQ multiplex PCR; TCRdb lists only in-frame clones, some missing. The V and J calls and the clone size are those of that table, but D and trimming were determined from the DNA. The top ten hold 1.9% of the sample, which has around 67,000 clones, 70% to 90% seen once. This sample was taken from a study of blood T cell repertoires in COVID-19. This receptor was taken from a woman older than 75 with active or convalescent COVID-19. Sequenced: peripheral blood.

The CDR3 reads CASSFPTSGTDTQYF. The CDR3 nucleotides are TGTGCCAGCAGCTTTCCGACTAGCGGCACAGATACGCAGTATTTT. This rearrangement joins TRBV5-6 to TRBJ2-3, with 8 bases that match TRBD2. The CDR3 covers 15 residues. V lost 2 bases and J lost 1; bases outside the gene matches: 3. Per the germline V gene, CDR1 is SGHDT and CDR2 is YYEEEE.